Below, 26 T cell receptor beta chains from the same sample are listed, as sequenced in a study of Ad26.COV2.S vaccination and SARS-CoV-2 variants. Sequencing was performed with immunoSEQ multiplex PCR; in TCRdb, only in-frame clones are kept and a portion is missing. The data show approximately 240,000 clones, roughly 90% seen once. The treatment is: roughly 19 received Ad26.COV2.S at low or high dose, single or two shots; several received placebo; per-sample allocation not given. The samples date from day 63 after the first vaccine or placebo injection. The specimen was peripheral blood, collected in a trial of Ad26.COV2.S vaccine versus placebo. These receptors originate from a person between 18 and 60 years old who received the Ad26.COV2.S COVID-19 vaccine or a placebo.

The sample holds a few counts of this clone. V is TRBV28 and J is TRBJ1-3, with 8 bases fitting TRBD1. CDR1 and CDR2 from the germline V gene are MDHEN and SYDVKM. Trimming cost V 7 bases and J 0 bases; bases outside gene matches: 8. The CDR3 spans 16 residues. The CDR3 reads CASNPGQEVSGNTIYF. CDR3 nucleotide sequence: TGTGCCAGCAACCCGGGACAGGAGGTCTCTGGAAACACCATATATTTT.

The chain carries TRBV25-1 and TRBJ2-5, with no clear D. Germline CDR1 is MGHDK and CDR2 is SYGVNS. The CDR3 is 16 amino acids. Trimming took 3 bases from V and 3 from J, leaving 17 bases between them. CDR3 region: CASSDPRKGSEETQYF. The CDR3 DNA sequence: TGTGCCAGCAGTGACCCTCGTAAGGGTTCGGAAGAGACCCAGTACTTC.

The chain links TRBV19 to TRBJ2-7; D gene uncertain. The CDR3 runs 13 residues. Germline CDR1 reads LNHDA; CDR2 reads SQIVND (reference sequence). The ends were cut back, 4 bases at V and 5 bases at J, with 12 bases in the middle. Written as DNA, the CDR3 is TGTGCCAGTAGTAACCAAGGTATCGACGAGCAGTACTTC. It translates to CASSNQGIDEQYF.

The CDR3 protein is CASSQGLAGGTDTQYF. Written as DNA, the CDR3 is TGTGCCAGCAGCCAAGGACTAGCGGGGGGCACAGATACGCAGTATTTT. The chain recombines TRBV3-1 (or the pseudogene TRBV3-2) with TRBJ2-3; 12 nucleotides match TRBD2. The CDR3 covers 16 residues. The V and J ends lost 1 base and 1 base, in that order; junction bases with no gene match: 0. Per the germline V gene, CDR1 is LGHDT and CDR2 is YNNKEL (reference sequence).

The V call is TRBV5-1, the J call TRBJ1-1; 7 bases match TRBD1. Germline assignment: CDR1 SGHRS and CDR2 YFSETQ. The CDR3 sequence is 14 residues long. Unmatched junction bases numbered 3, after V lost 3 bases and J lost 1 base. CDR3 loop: CASSSRGGNTEAFF. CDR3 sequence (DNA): TGCGCCAGCAGCTCCAGGGGGGGGAACACTGAAGCTTTCTTT.

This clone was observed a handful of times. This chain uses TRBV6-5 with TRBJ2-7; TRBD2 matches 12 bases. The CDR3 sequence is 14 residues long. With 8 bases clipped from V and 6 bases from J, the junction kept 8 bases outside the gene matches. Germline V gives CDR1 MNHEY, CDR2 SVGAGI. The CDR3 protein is CASLPSGRAPEQYF. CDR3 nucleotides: TGTGCCAGCTTACCTAGCGGGAGGGCCCCCGAGCAGTACTTC.

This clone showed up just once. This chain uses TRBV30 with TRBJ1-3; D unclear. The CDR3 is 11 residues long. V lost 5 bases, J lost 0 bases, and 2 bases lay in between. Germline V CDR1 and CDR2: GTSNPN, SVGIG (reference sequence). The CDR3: CAWGSGNTIYF. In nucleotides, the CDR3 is TGTGCCTGGGGCTCTGGAAACACCATATATTTT.

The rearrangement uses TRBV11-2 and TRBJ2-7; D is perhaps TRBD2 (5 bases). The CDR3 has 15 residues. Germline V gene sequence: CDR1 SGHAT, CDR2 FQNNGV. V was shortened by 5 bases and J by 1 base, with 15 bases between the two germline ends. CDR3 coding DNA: TGTGCCAGCAGCGCAAGCAGCGGAGGTTCCTACGAGCAGTACTTC. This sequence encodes CASSASSGGSYEQYF.

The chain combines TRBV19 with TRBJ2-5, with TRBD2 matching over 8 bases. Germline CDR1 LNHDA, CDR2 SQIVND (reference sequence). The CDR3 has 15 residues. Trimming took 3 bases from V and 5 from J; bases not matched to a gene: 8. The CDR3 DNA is TGTGCCAGTAGTATTTCCGGGAGGGCCGTTGAGACCCAGTACTTC. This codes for CASSISGRAVETQYF.

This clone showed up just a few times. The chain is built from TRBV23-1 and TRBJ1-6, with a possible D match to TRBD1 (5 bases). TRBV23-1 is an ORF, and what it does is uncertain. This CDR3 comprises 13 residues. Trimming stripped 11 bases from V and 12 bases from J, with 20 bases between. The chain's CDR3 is CALPGDAVLPLHF. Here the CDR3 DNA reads TGCGCCCTCCCCGGGGACGCGGTATTACCCCTCCACTTT.

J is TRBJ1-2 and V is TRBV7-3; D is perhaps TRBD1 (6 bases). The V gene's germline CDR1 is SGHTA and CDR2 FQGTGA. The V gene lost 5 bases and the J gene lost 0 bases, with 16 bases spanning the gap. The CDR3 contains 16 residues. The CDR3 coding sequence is TGTGCCAGCAGCCCTGGGGGGCCTCCTACTAACTATGGCTACACCTTC. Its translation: CASSPGGPPTNYGYTF.

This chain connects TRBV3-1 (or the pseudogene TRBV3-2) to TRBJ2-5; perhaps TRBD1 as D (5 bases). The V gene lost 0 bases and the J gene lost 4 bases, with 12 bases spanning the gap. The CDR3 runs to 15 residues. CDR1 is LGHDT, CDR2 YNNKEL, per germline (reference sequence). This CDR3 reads CASSQESTGRETQYF. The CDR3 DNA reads TGTGCCAGCAGCCAAGAATCAACAGGACGAGAGACCCAGTACTTC.

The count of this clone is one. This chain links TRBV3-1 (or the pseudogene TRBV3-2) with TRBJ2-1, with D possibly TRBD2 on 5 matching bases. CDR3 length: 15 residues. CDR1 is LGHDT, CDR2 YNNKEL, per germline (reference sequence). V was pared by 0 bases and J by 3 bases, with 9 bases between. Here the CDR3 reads CASSQDLAGYNEQFF. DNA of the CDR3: TGTGCCAGCAGCCAAGATCTTGCGGGCTACAATGAGCAGTTCTTC.

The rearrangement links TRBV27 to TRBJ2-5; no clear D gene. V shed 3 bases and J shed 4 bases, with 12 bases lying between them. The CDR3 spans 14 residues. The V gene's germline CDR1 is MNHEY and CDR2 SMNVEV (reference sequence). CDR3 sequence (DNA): TGTGCCAGCAGTTTCTTGGGAATCCCAGAGACCCAGTACTTC. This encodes CASSFLGIPETQYF.

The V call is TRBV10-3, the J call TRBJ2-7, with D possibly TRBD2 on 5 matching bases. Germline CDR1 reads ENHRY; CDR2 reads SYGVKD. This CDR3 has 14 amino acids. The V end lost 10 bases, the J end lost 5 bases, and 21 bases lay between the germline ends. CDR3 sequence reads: CATTESGLANEQYF. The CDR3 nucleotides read TGTGCCACTACTGAAAGTGGGCTAGCCAACGAGCAGTACTTC.

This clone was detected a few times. Written as DNA, the CDR3 is TGCGCCAGCAGCCTGCCAACAGACCAAGAGACCCAGTACTTC. It codes for CASSLPTDQETQYF. The chain joins TRBV4-1 to TRBJ2-5; no firm D call. With 4 bases removed from V and 0 bases from J, the gap between germline ends came to 9 bases. CDR1 is MGHRA and CDR2 is YSYEKL in the germline V gene. The CDR3 runs to 14 residues.

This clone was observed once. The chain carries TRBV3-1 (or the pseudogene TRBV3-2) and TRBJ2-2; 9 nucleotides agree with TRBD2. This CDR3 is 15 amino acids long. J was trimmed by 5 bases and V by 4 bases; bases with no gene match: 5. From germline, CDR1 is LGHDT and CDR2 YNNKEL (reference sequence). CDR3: CASSLAGGPTGELFF. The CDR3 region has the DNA TGTGCCAGCAGCCTCGCGGGGGGGCCTACCGGGGAGCTGTTTTTT.

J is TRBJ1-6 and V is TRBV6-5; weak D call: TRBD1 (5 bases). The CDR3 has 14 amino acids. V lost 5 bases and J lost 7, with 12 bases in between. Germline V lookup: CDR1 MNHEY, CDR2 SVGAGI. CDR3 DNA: TGTGCCAGCAGTCCCCAGGGAGGGAATTCACCCCTCCACTTT. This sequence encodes CASSPQGGNSPLHF.

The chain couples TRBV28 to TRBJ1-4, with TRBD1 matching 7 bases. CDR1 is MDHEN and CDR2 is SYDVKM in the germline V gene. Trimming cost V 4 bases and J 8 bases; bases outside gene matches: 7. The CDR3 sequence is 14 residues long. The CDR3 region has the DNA TGTGCCAGCAGTTCCACAGGGGTGGGAGAAAAACTGTTTTTT. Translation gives CASSSTGVGEKLFF. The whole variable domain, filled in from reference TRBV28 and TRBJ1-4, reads DVKVTQSSRYLVKRTGEKVFLECVQDMDHENMFWYRQDPGLGLRLIYFSYDVKMKEKGDIPEGYSVSREKKERFSLILESASTNQTSMYLCASSSTGVGEKLFFGSGTQLSVL.

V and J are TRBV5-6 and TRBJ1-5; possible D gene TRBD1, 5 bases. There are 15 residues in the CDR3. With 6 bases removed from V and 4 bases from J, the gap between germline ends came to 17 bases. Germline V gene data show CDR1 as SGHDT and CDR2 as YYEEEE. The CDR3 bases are TGTGCCAGCACCCTCTGGGGCAGGGCTAATCAGCCCCAGCATTTT. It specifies CASTLWGRANQPQHF.

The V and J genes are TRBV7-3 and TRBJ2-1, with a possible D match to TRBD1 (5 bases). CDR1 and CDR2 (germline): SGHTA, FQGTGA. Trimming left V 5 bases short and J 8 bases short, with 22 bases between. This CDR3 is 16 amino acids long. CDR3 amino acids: CASSPLRLGPPHEQFF. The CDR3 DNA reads TGTGCCAGCAGCCCCTTGCGGCTGGGGCCCCCCCATGAGCAGTTCTTC. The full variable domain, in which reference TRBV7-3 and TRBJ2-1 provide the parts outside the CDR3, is GAGVSQTPSNKVTEKGKYVELRCDPISGHTALYWYRQSLGQGPEFLIYFQGTGAADDSGLPNDRFFAVRPEGSVSTLKIQRTERGDSAVYLCASSPLRLGPPHEQFFGPGTRLTVL.

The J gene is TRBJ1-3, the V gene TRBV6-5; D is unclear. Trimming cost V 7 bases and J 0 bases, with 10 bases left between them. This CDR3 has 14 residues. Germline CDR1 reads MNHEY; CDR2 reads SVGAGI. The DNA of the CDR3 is TGTGCCAGCATGAGGAGGAGCTCTGGAAACACCATATATTTT. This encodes CASMRRSSGNTIYF.

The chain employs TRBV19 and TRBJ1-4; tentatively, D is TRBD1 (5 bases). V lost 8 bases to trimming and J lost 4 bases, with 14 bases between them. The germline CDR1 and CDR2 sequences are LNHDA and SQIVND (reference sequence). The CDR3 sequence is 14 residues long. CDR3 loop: CASGRDRSNEKLFF. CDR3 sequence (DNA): TGTGCCAGTGGACGGGACCGTAGTAATGAAAAACTGTTTTTT.

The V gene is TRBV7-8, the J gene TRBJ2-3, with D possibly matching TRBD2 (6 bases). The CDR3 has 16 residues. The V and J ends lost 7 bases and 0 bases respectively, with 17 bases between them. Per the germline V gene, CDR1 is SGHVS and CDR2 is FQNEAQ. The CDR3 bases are TGTGCCAGCACCATTACCAATGGGGGGAGCACAGATACGCAGTATTTT. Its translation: CASTITNGGSTDTQYF.

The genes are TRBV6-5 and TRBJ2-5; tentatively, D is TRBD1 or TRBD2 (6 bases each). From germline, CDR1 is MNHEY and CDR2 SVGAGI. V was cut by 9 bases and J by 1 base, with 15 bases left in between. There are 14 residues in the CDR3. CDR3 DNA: TGTGCCAGTAAGGATGGGGGGCTCCAAGAGACCCAGTACTTC. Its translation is CASKDGGLQETQYF.

The CDR3 DNA follows: TGTGCCAGCAGTTCAGCTAGCGGGACGAACACCGGGGAGCTGTTTTTT. Its translation is CASSSASGTNTGELFF. The chain links TRBV28 to TRBJ2-2; the match to TRBD2 covers 9 bases. V was pared by 4 bases and J by 0 bases, with 3 bases of the junction left unmatched. Germline V lookup: CDR1 MDHEN, CDR2 SYDVKM. There are 16 residues in the CDR3.